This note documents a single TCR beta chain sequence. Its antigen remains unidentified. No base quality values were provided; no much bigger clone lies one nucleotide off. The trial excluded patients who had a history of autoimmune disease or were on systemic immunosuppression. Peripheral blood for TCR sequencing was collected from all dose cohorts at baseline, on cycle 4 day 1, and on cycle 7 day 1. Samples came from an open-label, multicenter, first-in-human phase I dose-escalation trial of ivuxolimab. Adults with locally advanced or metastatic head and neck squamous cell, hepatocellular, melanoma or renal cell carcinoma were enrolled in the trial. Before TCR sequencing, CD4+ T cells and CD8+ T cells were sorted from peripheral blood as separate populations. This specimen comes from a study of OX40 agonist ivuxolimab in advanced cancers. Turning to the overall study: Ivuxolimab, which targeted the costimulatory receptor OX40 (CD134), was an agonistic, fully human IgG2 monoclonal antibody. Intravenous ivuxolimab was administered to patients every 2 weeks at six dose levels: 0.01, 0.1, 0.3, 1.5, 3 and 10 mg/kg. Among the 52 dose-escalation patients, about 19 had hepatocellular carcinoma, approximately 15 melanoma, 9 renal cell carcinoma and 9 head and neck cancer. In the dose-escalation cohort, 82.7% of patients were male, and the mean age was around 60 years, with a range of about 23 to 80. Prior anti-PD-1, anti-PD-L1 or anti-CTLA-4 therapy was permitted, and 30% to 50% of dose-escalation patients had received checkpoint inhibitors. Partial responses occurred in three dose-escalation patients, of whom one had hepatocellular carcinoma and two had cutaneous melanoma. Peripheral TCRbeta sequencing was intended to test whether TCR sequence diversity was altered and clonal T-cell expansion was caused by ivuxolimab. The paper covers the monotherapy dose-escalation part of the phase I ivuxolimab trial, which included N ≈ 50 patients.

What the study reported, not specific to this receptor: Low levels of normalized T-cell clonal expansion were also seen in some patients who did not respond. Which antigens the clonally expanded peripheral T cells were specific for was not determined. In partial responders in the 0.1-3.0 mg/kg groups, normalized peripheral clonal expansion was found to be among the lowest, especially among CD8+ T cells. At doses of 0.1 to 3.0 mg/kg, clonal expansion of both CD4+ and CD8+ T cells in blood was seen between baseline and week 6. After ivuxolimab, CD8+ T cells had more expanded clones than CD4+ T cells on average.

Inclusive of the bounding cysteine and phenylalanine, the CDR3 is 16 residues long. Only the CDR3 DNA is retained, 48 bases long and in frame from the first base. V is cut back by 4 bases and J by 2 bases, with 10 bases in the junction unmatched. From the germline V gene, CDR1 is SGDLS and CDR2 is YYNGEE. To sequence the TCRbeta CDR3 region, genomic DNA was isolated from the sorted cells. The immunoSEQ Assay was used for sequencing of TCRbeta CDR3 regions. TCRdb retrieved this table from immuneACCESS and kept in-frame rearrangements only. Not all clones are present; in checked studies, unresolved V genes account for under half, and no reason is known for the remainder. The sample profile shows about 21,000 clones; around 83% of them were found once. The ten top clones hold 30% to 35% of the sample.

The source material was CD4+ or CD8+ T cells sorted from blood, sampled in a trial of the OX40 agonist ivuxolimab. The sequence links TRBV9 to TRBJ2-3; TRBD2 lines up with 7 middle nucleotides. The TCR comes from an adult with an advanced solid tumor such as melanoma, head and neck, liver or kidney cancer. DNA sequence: TGTGCCAGCAGCCTCGGGACTAACGCATTCACAGATACGCAGTATTTT. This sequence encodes CASSLGTNAFTDTQYF.